These 10 T cell receptor beta chains share one sample of origin, sequenced in a study of neurological immune-mediated disorders (dated by TCRdb to 2018 to 2020). Libraries came from 5' RACE. The run used an Illumina HiSeq 2500. TCRdb handled the public reads itself, with Q25 trimming in fastp and clone calling in MiXCR, and kept productive beta chains. Identical CDR3 proteins give one entry, which carries the most common genes and DNA. Within this sample are tens of thousands of distinct CDR3 sequences, with 10% to 13% of them counted one time only. The ten top clones hold about 1.8% of the sample. Sequencing used PBMCs. The receptors here all came from a man aged 35 to 55 in good health.

This clonotype was counted ten times or more. The V call is TRBV5-1, the J call TRBJ2-4; no clear D. V lost 2 bases and J lost 3, with 6 bases in between. CDR1 is SGHRS, CDR2 YFSETQ, per germline. This CDR3 is 13 amino acids long. The CDR3 DNA reads as TGCGCCAGCAGCTTTAGCAGCAAAAACATTCAGTACTTC. Its translation is CASSFSSKNIQYF.

Ten or more counts support this clonotype. The CDR3 DNA follows: TGTGCCAGCAGCCCGGGGGGCCCCTACGAGCAGTACTTC. This encodes CASSPGGPYEQYF. This chain uses TRBV27 with TRBJ2-7; possible D gene TRBD2, 7 bases. V lost 6 bases and J lost 2, with 11 bases in between. Germline values: CDR1 MNHEY, CDR2 SMNVEV (reference sequence). The CDR3 sequence is 13 residues long.

This clonotype was recorded many times. V is TRBV14 and J is TRBJ2-1; D is ambiguous. V was cut by 4 bases and J by 1 base, with 14 bases left in between. This CDR3 region has 16 residues. Germline V gene lookup returns CDR1 SGHDN and CDR2 FVKESK. This chain's CDR3 is CASSPLFGLSYNEQFF. The CDR3 DNA reads TGTGCCAGCAGCCCCTTGTTTGGCCTTTCCTACAATGAGCAGTTCTTC.

This clonotype was observed many times. This chain links TRBV3-1 with TRBJ2-2; possibly TRBD2 for D (7 bases). Trimming cost V 3 bases and J 5 bases, with 19 bases left between them. The CDR3 extends over 17 amino acids. In germline, CDR1 is LGHDT, CDR2 YNNKEL (reference sequence). CDR3 nucleotides: TGTGCCAGCAGCCAGACAGGACTAGTGAGTGGGACCGGGGAGCTGTTTTTT. Encoded protein: CASSQTGLVSGTGELFF.

This clonotype was observed at least ten times. This chain links TRBV12-3 or TRBV12-4 with TRBJ1-2; 7 bases map to TRBD1. V lost 5 bases, J lost 6 bases, and 15 bases stayed unmatched. The CDR3 has 16 residues. The CDR3 sequence: CASSRANRGGENGYTF. Here the CDR3 DNA reads TGTGCCAGCAGTCGCGCAAACCGAGGGGGCGAGAATGGCTACACCTTC.

This clonotype was seen ten or more times. The chain uses TRBV5-1 and TRBJ1-3; D is unclear. Trimming cost V 0 bases and J 1 base, with 14 bases left between them. The CDR3 runs to 17 residues. The germline gives CDR1 SGHRS, CDR2 YFSETQ. CDR3 sequence: CASSLVPTASSGNTIYF. CDR3 nucleotides: TGCGCCAGCAGCTTGGTTCCGACCGCATCATCTGGAAACACCATATATTTT.

A note on this clonotype: Germline is not matched at one junction end, which may reflect a read error. The chain combines TRBV7-9 with TRBJ1-5, with D uncertain. The CDR3 covers 12 residues. Looked up from germline, CDR1 is SEHNR and CDR2 is FQNEAQ (reference sequence). In nucleotides, the CDR3 is TGTGCTAGCAGTTATGACACCAAGCCCAAGCATTTT. Amino acids: CASSYDTKPKHF.

The sample holds many counts of this clonotype. V is TRBV27 and J is TRBJ2-7; unclear D gene. V dropped 3 bases and J dropped 5 bases, with 11 bases sitting between them. The CDR3 contains 13 residues. Germline values: CDR1 MNHEY, CDR2 SMNVEV (reference sequence). The CDR3 DNA sequence: TGTGCCAGCAGTTTCTTAGGTGCGGACGAGCAGTACTTC. Its translation is CASSFLGADEQYF.

This clonotype was counted many times. This rearrangement joins TRBV28 to TRBJ2-4; possibly TRBD1 or TRBD2 for D (6 bases each). The CDR3 spans 16 residues. Germline V gene sequence: CDR1 MDHEN, CDR2 SYDVKM. V gave up 6 bases and J gave up 6 bases, with 21 bases separating them. The CDR3 DNA follows: TGTGCCAGCAGCCCTCTGCCAGGGGAGGAGGGAAACATTCAGTACTTC. Translated: CASSPLPGEEGNIQYF.

This clonotype was observed many times. The chain links TRBV7-2 to TRBJ2-7; D remains ambiguous. Trimming shortened V by 5 bases and J by 0 bases, and 11 bases separated the two germline ends. From germline, CDR1 is SGHTA and CDR2 FQGNSA. This CDR3 spans 14 amino acids. CDR3 nucleotide sequence: TGTGCCAGCAGCCCCTACTCGTCCTCCTACGAGCAGTACTTC. Its protein product is CASSPYSSSYEQYF.